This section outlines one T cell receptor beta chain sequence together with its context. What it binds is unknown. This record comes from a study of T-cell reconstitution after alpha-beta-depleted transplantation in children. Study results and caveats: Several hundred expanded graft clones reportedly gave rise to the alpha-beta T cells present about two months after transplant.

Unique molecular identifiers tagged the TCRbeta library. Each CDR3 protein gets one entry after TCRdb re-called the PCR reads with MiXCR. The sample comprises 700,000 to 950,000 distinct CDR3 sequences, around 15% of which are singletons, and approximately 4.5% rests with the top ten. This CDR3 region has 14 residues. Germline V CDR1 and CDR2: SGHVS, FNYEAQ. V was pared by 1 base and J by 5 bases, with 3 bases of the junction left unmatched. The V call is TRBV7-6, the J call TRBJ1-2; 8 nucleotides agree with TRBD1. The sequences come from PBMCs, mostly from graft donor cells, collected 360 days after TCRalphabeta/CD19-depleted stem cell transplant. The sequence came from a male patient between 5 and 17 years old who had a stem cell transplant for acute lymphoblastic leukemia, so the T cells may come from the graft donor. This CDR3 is CASSLEGTGYGYTF. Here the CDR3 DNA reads TGTGCCAGCAGCTTAGAGGGGACAGGTTATGGCTACACCTTC. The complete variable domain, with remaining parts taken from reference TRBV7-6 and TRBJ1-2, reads GAGVSQSPRYKVTKRGQDVALRCDPISGHVSLYWYRQALGQGPEFLTYFNYEAQQDKSGLPNDRFSAERPEGSISTLTIQRTEQRDSAMYRCASSLEGTGYGYTFGSGTRLTVV.